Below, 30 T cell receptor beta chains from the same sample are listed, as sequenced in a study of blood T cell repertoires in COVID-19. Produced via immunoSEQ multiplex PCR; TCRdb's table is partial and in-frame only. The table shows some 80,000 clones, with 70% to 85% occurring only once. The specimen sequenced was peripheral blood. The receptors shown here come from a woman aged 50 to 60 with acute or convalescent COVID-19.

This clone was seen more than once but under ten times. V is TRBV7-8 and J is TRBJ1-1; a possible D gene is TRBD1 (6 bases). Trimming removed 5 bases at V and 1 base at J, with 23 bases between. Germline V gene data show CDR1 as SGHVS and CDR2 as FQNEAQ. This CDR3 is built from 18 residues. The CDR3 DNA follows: TGTGCCAGCAGCCAGCAAGGTAGACAGGCGGGGGGGAACACTGAAGCTTTCTTT. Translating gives CASSQQGRQAGGNTEAFF.

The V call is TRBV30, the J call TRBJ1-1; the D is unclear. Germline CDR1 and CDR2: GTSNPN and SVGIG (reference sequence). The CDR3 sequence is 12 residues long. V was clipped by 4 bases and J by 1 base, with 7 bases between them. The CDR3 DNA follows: TGTGCCTGGAATGACAAGAACACTGAAGCTTTCTTT. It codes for CAWNDKNTEAFF.

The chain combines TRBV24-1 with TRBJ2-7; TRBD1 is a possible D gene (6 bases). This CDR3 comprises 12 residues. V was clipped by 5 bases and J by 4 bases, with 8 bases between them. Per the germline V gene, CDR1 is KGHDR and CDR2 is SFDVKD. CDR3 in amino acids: CATSARGYEQYF. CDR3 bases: TGTGCCACCAGTGCAAGGGGGTACGAGCAGTACTTC.

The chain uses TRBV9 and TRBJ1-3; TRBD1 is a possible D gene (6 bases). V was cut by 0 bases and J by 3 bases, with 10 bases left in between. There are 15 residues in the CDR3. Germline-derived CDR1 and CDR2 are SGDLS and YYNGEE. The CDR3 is CASSVGGQSGNTIYF. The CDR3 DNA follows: TGTGCCAGCAGCGTAGGGGGGCAAAGTGGAAACACCATATATTTT.

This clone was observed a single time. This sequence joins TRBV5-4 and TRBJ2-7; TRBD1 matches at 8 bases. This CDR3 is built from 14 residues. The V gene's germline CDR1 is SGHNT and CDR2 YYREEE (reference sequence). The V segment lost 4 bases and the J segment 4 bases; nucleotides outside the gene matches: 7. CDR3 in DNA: TGTGCCAGCAGCAAGGGACAGGCGGGATACGAGCAGTACTTC. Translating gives CASSKGQAGYEQYF.

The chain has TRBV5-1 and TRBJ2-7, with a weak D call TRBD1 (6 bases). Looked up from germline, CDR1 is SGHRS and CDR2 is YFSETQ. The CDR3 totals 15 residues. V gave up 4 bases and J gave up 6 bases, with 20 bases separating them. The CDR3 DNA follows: TGCGCCAGCAGCACTTACTCAGGGGAAATCCGCGAGCAGTACTTC. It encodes CASSTYSGEIREQYF.

The CDR3 DNA sequence: TGTGCCAGCAGCTCGTTAGTTGGGCTAGCGGGAGGATCTGAGCAGTTCTTC. This gives the protein CASSSLVGLAGGSEQFF. J is TRBJ2-1 and V is TRBV11-2; 11 bases align to TRBD2. V shed 4 bases and J 9 bases; nucleotides not matched to a gene: 14. Germline V gene data show CDR1 as SGHAT and CDR2 as FQNNGV. The CDR3 extends over 17 amino acids. The variable domain in full, completed from reference TRBV11-2 and TRBJ2-1, reads EAGVAQSPRYKIIEKRQSVAFWCNPISGHATLYWYQQILGQGPKLLIQFQNNGVVDDSQLPKDRFSAERLKGVDSTLKIQPAKLEDSAVYLCASSSLVGLAGGSEQFFGPGTRLTVL.

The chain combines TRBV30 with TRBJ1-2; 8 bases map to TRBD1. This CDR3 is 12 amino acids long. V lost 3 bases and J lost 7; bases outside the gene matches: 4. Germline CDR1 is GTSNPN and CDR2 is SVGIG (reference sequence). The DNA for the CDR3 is TGTGCCTGGAGCAGACAGGGGTCTGGCTACACCTTC. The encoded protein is CAWSRQGSGYTF.

The CDR3 protein is CASSPTGTNEKLFF. DNA of the CDR3: TGTGCCAGCAGCCCGACAGGAACTAATGAAAAACTGTTTTTT. The chain couples TRBV5-4 to TRBJ1-4; D possibly corresponds to TRBD1 (6 bases). Germline lookup yields CDR1 SGHNT and CDR2 YYREEE (reference sequence). The ends were cut back, 4 bases at V and 1 base at J, with 8 bases in the middle. This CDR3 contains 14 residues.

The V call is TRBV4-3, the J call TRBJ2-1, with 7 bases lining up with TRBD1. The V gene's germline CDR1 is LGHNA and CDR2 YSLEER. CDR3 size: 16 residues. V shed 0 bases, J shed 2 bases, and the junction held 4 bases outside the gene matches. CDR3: CASSQEHRGAYNEQFF. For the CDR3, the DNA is TGCGCCAGCAGCCAAGAACACAGGGGAGCCTACAATGAGCAGTTCTTC.

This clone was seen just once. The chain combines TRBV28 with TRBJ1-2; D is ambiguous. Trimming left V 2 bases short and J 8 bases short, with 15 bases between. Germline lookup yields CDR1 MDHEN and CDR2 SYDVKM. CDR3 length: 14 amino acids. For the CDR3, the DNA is TGTGCCAGCAGTTTACTCCATGGCAAACGAGGCTACACCTTC. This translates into CASSLLHGKRGYTF.

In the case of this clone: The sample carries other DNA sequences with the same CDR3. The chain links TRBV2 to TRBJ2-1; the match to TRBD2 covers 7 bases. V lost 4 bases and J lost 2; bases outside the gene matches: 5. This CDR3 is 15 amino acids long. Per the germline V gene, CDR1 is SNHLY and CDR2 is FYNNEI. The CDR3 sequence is CASSASGGAYNEQFF. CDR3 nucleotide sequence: TGTGCCAGCAGTGCTAGCGGCGGGGCCTACAATGAGCAGTTCTTC. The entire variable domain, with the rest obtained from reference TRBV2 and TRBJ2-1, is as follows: EPEVTQTPSHQVTQMGQEVILRCVPISNHLYFYWYRQILGQKVEFLVSFYNNEISEKSEIFDDQFSVERPDGSNFTLKIRSTKLEDSAMYFCASSASGGAYNEQFFGPGTRLTVL.

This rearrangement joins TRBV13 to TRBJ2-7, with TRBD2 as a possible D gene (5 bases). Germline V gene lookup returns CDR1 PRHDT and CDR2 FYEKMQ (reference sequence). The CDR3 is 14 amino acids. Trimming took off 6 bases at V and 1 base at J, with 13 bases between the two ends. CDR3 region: CASRLKGASYEQYF. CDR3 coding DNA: TGTGCCAGCAGACTCAAGGGAGCATCCTACGAGCAGTACTTC.

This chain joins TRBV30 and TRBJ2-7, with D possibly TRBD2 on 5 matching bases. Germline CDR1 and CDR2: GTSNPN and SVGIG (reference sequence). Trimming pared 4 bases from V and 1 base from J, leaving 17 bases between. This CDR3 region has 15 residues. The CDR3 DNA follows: TGTGCCTGGACTCTTAAGCGGACCTGGTCCTACGAGCAGTACTTC. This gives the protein CAWTLKRTWSYEQYF. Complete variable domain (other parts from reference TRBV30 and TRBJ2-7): SQTIHQWPATLVQPVGSPLSLECTVEGTSNPNLYWYRQAAGRGLQLLFYSVGIGQISSEVPQNLSASRPQDRQFILSSKKLLLSDSGFYLCAWTLKRTWSYEQYFGPGTRLTVT.

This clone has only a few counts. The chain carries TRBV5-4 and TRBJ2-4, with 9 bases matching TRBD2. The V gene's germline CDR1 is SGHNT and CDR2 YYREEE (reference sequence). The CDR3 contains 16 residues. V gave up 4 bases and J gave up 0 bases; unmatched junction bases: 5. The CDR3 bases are TGTGCCAGCAGCCCCCTAGCGGGACTAGCCAAAAACATTCAGTACTTC. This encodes CASSPLAGLAKNIQYF.

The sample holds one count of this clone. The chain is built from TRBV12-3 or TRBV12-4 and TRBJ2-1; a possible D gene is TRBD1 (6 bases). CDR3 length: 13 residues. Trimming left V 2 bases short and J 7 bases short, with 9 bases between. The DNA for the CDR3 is TGTGCCAGCAGTTTAAGGGGGATTAATGAGCAGTTCTTC. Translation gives CASSLRGINEQFF.

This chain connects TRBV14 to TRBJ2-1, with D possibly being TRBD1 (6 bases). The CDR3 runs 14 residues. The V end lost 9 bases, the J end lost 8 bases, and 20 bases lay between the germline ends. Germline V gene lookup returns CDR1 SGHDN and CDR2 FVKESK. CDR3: CASDPGQGVDEQFF. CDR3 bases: TGTGCCAGTGACCCGGGACAAGGAGTCGATGAGCAGTTCTTC.

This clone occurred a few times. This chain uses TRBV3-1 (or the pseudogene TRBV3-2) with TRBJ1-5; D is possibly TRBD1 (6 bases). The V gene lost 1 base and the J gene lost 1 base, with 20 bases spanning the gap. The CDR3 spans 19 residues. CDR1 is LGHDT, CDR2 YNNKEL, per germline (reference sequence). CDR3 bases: TGTGCCAGCAGCCAAGGAGGGAGGGGTCGAGGGGGAAGCAATCAGCCCCAGCATTTT. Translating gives CASSQGGRGRGGSNQPQHF.

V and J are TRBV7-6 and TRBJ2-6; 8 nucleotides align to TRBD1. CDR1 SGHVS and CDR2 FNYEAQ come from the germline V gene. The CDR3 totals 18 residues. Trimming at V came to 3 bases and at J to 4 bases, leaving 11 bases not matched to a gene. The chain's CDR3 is CASSFNRDRSSGANVLTF. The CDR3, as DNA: TGTGCCAGCAGCTTTAACCGGGACAGGTCTTCCGGGGCCAACGTCCTGACTTTC. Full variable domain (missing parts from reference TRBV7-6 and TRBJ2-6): GAGVSQSPRYKVTKRGQDVALRCDPISGHVSLYWYRQALGQGPEFLTYFNYEAQQDKSGLPNDRFSAERPEGSISTLTIQRTEQRDSAMYRCASSFNRDRSSGANVLTFGAGSRLTVL.

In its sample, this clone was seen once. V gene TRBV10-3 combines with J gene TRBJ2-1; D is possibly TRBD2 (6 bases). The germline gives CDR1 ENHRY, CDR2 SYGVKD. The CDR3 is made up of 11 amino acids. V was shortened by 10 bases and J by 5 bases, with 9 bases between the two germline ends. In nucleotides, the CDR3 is TGTGCCACCTCTAGCGACAATGAGCAGTTCTTC. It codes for CATSSDNEQFF.

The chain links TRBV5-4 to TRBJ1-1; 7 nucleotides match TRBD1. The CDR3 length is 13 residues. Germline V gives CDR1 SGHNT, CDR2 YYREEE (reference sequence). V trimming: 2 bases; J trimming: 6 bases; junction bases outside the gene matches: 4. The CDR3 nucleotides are TGTGCCAGCAGCTTTGGACAGGTCGCTGAAGCTTTCTTT. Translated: CASSFGQVAEAFF.

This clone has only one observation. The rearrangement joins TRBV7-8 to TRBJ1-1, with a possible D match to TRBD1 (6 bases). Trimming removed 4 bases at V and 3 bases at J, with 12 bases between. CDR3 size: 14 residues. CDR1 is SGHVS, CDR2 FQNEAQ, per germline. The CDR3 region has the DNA TGTGCCAGCAGCTCCCAGGGGTCGGACACTGAAGCTTTCTTT. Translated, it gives CASSSQGSDTEAFF.

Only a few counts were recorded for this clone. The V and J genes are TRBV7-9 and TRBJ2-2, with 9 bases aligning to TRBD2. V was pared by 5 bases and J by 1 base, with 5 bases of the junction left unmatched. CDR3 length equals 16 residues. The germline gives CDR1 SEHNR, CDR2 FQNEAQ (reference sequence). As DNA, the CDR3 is TGTGCCAGCAGCCCCTTGACTAGCGGGAACACCGGGGAGCTGTTTTTT. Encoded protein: CASSPLTSGNTGELFF. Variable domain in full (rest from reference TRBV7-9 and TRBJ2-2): DTGVSQNPRHKITKRGQNVTFRCDPISEHNRLYWYRQTLGQGPEFLTYFQNEAQLEKSRLLSDRFSAERPKGSFSTLEIQRTEQGDSAMYLCASSPLTSGNTGELFFGEGSRLTVL.

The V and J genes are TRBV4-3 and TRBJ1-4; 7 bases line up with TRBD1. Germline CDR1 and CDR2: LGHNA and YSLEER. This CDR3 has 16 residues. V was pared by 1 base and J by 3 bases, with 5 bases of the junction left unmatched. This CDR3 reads CASSQGAGTANEKLFF. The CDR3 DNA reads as TGCGCCAGCAGCCAAGGGGCAGGGACAGCTAATGAAAAACTGTTTTTT.

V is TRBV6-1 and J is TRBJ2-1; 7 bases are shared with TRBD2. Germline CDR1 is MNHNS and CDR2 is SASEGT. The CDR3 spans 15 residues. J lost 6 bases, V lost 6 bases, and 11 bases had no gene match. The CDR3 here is CASREVYSGSNEQFF. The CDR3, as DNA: TGTGCCAGCAGGGAGGTTTATAGCGGGTCCAATGAGCAGTTCTTC.

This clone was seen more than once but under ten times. In DNA, the CDR3 is TGTGCCAGCAGCTGGAGACAGGGCTACGAGCAGTACTTC. Translation: CASSWRQGYEQYF. The chain links TRBV5-5 to TRBJ2-7; TRBD1 matches at 7 bases. Germline V gene lookup returns CDR1 SGHKS and CDR2 YYEKEE (reference sequence). The CDR3 is 13 amino acids. V was clipped by 3 bases and J by 3 bases; unmatched bases: 3.

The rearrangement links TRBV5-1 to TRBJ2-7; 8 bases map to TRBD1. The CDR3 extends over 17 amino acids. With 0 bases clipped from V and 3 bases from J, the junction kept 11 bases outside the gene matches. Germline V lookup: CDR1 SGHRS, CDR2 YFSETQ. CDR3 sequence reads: CASSLASLDRVVYEQYF. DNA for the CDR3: TGCGCCAGCAGCTTGGCCTCGTTGGACAGGGTCGTCTACGAGCAGTACTTC.

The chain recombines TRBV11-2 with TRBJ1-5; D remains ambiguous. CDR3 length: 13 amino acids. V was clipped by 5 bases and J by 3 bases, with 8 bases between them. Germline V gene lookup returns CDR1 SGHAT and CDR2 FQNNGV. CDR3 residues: CASSATTNQPQHF. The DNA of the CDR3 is TGTGCCAGCAGCGCGACAACCAATCAGCCCCAGCATTTT. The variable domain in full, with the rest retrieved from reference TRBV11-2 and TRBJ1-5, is EAGVAQSPRYKIIEKRQSVAFWCNPISGHATLYWYQQILGQGPKLLIQFQNNGVVDDSQLPKDRFSAERLKGVDSTLKIQPAKLEDSAVYLCASSATTNQPQHFGDGTRLSIL.

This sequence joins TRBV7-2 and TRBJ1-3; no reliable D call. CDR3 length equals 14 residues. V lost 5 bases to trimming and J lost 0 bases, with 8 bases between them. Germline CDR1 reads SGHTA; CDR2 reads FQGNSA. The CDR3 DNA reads TGTGCCAGCAGCACGGGAAGCTCTGGAAACACCATATATTTT. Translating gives CASSTGSSGNTIYF.

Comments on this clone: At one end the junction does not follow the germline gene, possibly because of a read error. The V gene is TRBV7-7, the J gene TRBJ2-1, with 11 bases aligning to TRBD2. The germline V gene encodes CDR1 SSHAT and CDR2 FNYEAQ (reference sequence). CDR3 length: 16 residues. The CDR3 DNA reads TGTGCTAGCAGCTTAAGAACTAGCGGGGGACACAATGAGCAGTTCTTC. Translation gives CASSLRTSGGHNEQFF.